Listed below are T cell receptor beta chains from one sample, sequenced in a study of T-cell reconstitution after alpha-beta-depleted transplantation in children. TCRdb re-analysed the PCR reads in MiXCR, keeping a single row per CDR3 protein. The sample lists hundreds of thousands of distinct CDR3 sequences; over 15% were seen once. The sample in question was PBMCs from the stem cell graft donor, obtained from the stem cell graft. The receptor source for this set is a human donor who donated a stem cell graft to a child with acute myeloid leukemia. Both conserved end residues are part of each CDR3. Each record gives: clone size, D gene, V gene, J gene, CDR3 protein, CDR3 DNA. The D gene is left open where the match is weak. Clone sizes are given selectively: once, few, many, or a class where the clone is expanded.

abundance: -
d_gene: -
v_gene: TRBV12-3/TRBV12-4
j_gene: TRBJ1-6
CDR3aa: CASSPDRRGAYNSPLHF
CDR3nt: TGTGCCAGCAGTCCCGACCGCCGTGGGGCTTATAATTCACCCCTCCACTTT

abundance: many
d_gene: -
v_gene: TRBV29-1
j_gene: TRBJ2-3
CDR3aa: CSVESGDTQYF
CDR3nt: TGCAGCGTTGAATCGGGAGATACGCAGTATTTT

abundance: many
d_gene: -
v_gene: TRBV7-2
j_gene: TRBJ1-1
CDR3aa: CASSLRGSRLNTEAFF
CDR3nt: TGTGCCAGCAGCTTGCGGGGATCTCGCCTGAACACTGAAGCTTTCTTT

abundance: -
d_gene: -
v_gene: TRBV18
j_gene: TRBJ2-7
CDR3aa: CASSLIPGEQYF
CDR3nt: TGTGCCAGCTCACTGATTCCGGGGGAGCAGTACTTC

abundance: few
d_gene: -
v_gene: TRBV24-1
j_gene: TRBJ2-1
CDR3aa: CATSGGARGRDNEQFF
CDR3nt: TGTGCCACCAGTGGAGGGGCTCGGGGGAGAGACAATGAGCAGTTCTTC

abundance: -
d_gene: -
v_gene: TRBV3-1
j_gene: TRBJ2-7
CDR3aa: CASSPTYYEQYF
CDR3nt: TGTGCCAGCAGCCCGACCTACTACGAGCAGTACTTC

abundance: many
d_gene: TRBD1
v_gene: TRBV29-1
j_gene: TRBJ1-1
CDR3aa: CSVVPYRGLNTEAFF
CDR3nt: TGCAGCGTTGTCCCCTACAGGGGGCTGAACACTGAAGCTTTCTTT

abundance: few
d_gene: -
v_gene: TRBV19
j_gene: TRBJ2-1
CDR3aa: CASSTSSDATQFF
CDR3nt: TGTGCCAGTAGTACTTCCTCGGACGCCACCCAGTTCTTC

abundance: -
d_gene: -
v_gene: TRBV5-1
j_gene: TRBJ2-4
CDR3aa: CASSLSLLQAKNIQYF
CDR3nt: TGCGCCAGCAGCTTGTCCCTCCTACAAGCCAAAAACATTCAGTACTTC

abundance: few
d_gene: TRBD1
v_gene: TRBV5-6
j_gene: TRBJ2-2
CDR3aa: CASRHGTANTGELFF
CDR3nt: TGTGCCAGCAGGCATGGGACAGCGAACACCGGGGAGCTGTTTTTT

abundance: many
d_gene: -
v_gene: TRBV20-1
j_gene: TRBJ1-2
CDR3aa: CSGLGGHRDYGYTF
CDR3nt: TGCAGTGGACTGGGAGGGCATAGAGACTATGGCTACACCTTC

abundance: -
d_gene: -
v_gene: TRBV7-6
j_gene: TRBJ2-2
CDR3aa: CASSLAGAGTGELFF
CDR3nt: TGTGCCAGCAGCTTAGCAGGGGCTGGGACCGGGGAGCTGTTTTTT

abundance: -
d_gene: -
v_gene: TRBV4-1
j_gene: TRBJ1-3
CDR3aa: CASSQEVPSGNTIYF
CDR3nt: TGCGCCAGCAGCCAAGAGGTACCCTCTGGAAACACCATATATTTT

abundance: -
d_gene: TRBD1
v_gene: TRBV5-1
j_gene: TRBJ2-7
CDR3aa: CASSLNQGAWEQYF
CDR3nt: TGCGCCAGCAGCTTGAACCAGGGGGCTTGGGAGCAGTACTTC

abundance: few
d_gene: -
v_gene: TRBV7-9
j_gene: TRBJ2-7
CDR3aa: CASSPPGTVRPYEQYF
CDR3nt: TGTGCCAGCAGCCCTCCTGGGACTGTCCGACCTTACGAGCAGTACTTC

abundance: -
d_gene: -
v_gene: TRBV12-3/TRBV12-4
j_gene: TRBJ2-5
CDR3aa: CASSSGSQREETQYF
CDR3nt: TGTGCCAGCAGTTCTGGGTCCCAGAGGGAAGAGACCCAGTACTTC

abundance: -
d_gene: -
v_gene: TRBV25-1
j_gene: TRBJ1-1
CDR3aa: CASSEYSPGPNTEAFF
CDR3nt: TGTGCCAGCAGTGAATATAGCCCAGGACCGAACACTGAAGCTTTCTTT

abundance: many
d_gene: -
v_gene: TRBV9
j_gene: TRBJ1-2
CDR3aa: CASSTGENYGYTF
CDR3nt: TGTGCCAGCAGTACGGGGGAAAACTATGGCTACACCTTC

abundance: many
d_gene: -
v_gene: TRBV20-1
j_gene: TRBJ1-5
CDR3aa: CSARDTSRNQPQHF
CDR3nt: TGCAGTGCTAGGGACACCTCTAGGAATCAGCCCCAGCATTTT

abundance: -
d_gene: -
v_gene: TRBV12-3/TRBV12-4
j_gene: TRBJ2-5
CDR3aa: CASSSLRGPGSGTQYF
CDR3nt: TGTGCCAGCAGTTCCCTTCGGGGACCGGGATCGGGGACCCAGTACTTC

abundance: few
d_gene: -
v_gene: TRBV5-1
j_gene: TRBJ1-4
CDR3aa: CASSGQLDEKLFF
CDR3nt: TGCGCCAGCAGCGGACAGTTGGATGAAAAACTGTTTTTT

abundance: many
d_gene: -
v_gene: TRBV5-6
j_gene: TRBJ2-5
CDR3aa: CASSSQRTDIYETQYF
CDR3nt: TGTGCCAGCAGCTCCCAAAGAACCGACATCTATGAGACCCAGTACTTC

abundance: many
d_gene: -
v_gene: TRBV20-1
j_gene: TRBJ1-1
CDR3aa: CSAGGDWAEAFF
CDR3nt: TGCAGTGCCGGGGGGGATTGGGCTGAAGCTTTCTTT

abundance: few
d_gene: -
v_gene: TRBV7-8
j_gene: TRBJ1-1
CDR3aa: CASSWTDTRNTEAFF
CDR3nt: TGTGCCAGCAGCTGGACAGATACGAGAAACACTGAAGCTTTCTTT

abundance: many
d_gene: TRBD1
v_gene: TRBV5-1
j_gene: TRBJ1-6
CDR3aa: CASSLVGRGYGSPLHF
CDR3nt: TGCGCCAGCAGCTTGGTGGGCAGGGGGTATGGTTCACCCCTCCACTTT

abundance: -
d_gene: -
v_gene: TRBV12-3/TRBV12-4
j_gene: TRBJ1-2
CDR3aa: CASPLVGQEGGYTF
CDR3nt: TGTGCCAGCCCCCTAGTAGGGCAGGAGGGAGGCTACACCTTC

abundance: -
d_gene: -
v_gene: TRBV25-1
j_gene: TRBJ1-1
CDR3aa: CASSEGLEAFF
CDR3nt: TGTGCCAGCAGTGAGGGTCTTGAAGCTTTCTTT

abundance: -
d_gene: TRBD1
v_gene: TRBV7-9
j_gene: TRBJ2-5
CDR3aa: CASSWTSGQQETQYF
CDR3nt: TGTGCCAGCAGCTGGACCTCGGGACAGCAAGAGACCCAGTACTTC

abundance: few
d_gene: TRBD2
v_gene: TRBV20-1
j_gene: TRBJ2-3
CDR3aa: CSAETSEVWDTQYF
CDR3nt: TGCAGTGCAGAGACTAGCGAGGTTTGGGATACGCAGTATTTT

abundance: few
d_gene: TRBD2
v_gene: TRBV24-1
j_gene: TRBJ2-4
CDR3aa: CATPILAGKAKNIQYF
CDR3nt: TGTGCCACCCCTATCCTAGCGGGAAAAGCCAAAAACATTCAGTACTTC

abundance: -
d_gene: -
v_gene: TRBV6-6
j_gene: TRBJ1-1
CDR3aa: CASSSLEAFF
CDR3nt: TGTGCCAGCAGTTCCCTGGAAGCTTTCTTT

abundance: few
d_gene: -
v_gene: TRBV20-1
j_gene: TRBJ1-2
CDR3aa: CSALTARDGYTF
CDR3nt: TGCAGTGCGTTGACGGCCCGGGATGGCTACACCTTC

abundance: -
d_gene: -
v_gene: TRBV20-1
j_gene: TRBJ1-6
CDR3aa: CSAAGERHQIVGDNSPLHF
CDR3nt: TGCAGTGCTGCCGGAGAGCGTCACCAAATTGTAGGCGATAATTCACCCCTCCACTTT

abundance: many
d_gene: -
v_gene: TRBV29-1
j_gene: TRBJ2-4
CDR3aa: CSVGEAKNIQYF
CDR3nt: TGCAGCGTTGGTGAAGCCAAAAACATTCAGTACTTC

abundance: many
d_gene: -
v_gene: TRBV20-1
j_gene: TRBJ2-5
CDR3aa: CSARDRGIEETQYF
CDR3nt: TGCAGTGCTAGAGATAGAGGGATAGAAGAGACCCAGTACTTC

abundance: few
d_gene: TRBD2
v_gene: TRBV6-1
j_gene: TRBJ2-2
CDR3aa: CAMGTSGAGELFF
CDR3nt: TGTGCCATGGGGACTAGCGGGGCCGGGGAGCTGTTTTTT

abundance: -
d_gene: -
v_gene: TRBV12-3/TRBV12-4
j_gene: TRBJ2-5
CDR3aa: CASTPTVQETQYF
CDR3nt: TGTGCCAGCACCCCTACGGTTCAAGAGACCCAGTACTTC

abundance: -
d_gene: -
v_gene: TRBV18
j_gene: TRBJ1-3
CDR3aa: CASSRGRPDGNTIYF
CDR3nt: TGTGCCAGCTCACGTGGCCGCCCTGATGGAAACACCATATATTTT

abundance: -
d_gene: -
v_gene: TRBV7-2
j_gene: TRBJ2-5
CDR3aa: CASSLNFVLGETQYF
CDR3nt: TGTGCCAGCAGCTTAAATTTCGTATTGGGAGAGACCCAGTACTTC

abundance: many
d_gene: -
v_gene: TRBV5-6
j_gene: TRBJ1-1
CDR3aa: CASSRPAFF
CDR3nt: TGTGCCAGCAGCCGCCCAGCTTTCTTT

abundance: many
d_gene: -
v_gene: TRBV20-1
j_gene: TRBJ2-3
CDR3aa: CSASGRGQKAQYF
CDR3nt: TGCAGTGCTAGTGGGCGGGGCCAGAAAGCGCAGTATTTT

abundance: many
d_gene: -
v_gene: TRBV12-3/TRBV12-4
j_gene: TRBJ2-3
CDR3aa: CASRGEGVTDTQYF
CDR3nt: TGTGCCAGCAGAGGAGAGGGGGTCACAGATACGCAGTATTTT

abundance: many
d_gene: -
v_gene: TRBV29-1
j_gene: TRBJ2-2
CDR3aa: CSAAQGGRNTGELFF
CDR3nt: TGCAGCGCCGCCCAGGGAGGTCGGAACACCGGGGAGCTGTTTTTT

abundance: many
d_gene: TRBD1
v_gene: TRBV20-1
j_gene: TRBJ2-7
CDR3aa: CSASSRDRSSYEQYF
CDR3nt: TGCAGTGCGAGCTCGAGGGACAGGAGCTCCTACGAGCAGTACTTC

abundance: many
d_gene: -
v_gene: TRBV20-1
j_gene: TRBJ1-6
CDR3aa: CSARDLWETSYNSPLHF
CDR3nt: TGCAGTGCTAGAGATTTATGGGAGACCTCCTATAATTCACCCCTCCACTTT

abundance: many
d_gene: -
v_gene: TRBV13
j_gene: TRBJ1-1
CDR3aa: CASSLIGNTEAFF
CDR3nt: TGTGCCAGCAGCTTAATAGGGAACACTGAAGCTTTCTTT

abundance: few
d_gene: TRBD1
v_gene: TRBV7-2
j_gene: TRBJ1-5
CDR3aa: CASRTDRWSNQPQHF
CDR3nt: TGTGCCAGCAGAACGGACAGGTGGAGCAATCAGCCCCAGCATTTT

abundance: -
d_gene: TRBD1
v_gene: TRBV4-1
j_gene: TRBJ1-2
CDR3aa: CASSPGQGHYGYTF
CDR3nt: TGCGCCAGCAGCCCGGGACAGGGACACTATGGCTACACCTTC

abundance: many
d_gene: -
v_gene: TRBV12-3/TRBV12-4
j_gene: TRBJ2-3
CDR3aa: CASGSQYF
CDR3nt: TGTGCCTCGGGCTCCCAGTATTTT

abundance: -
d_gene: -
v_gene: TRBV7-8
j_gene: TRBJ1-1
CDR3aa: CASSLEQGWVNTEAFF
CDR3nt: TGTGCCAGCAGCCTGGAACAGGGTTGGGTGAACACTGAAGCTTTCTTT

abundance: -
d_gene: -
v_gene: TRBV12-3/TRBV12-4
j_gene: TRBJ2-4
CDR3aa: CASTRRPIKNIQYF
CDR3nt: TGTGCCAGCACCCGTCGGCCAATCAAAAACATTCAGTACTTC

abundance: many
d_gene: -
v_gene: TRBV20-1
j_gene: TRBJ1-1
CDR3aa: CRGGILNTEAFF
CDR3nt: TGCAGGGGGGGCATACTGAACACTGAAGCTTTCTTT